This T cell receptor beta chain was obtained from a study of T cells in Graves' hyperthyroidism and ophthalmopathy. Study at large: Peripheral blood draws took place at initial diagnosis, ahead of any treatment. Points from the study as a whole: Within blood appeared most thyroid clonotypes that had expanded above 0.001.

Authors of the study amplified TCR beta CDR3 regions from RNA transcripts. An initial round of RT-PCR targeting the TCR CDR3 relied on the HTBI primer set. Each CDR3 protein is one row after TCRdb ran MiXCR on the multiplex PCR reads. The sample lists about 620,000 distinct CDR3 sequences, 16% occurring once. This clonotype was picked up many times. Its antigen is unidentified. With 5 bases removed from V and 3 bases from J, the gap between germline ends came to 21 bases. The CDR3 loop spans 17 amino acids. Germline lookup yields CDR1 SGHTA and CDR2 FQGNSA. The hyperthyroidism patients had all been newly diagnosed, and their disease duration was under 2 months. Their ages ranged from 18 to 65 years. Clinical symptoms, serum thyroxine, TRAb, thyroid ultrasound and orbital computed tomography informed diagnoses.

Material for sequencing was blood. The gene calls are TRBV7-2 and TRBJ2-3; D is unresolved. This TCR derives from a woman in her 30s with Graves' hyperthyroidism. This CDR3 is CASSREDQVWSTDTQYF. Written as DNA, the CDR3 is TGTGCCAGCAGCCGCGAGGACCAAGTGTGGTCGACAGATACGCAGTATTTT.